Listed here is a single T cell receptor beta chain. Per the original methods: Reference gene primer amplification yielded estimated nucleated cell counts. Assay used: immunoSEQ multiplex PCR; TCRdb lists only in-frame clones, some missing. V, J and clone size were drawn from that table, and D and trimming were deduced from the DNA. The sample has hundreds of thousands of clones; about nine tenths are singletons. The source of the sample is a study of blood T cell repertoires in COVID-19. About the research overall: Italy, Spain and the United States were the sources of the convalescent and acute COVID-19 samples. T cells, B-cell-depleted T cells, or PBMCs supplied cDNA or gDNA.

Losses at the gene ends were 4 bases for V and 7 bases for J; bases not matched to a gene: 7. This CDR3 has 15 residues. Germline V CDR1 and CDR2: SGHTA, FQGTGA. The receptor was isolated from a man aged 35 to 55 with acute or convalescent COVID-19. Sequenced input: peripheral blood. The rearrangement uses TRBV7-3 and TRBJ2-1; 10 bases are a match to TRBD2. CDR3 amino acids: CASSSLAGRGNEQFF. The CDR3 DNA follows: TGTGCCAGCAGCTCACTAGCGGGGAGGGGGAATGAGCAGTTCTTC.